This entry concerns a single T cell receptor (beta chain). This specimen belongs to a study of blood T cell repertoires in COVID-19. Looking at the study overall: The United States, Italy and Spain were the sources of the acute and convalescent COVID-19 samples. PBMCs, B-cell-depleted T cells, or T cells provided the cDNA or gDNA that made up the material.

Germline V gene sequence: CDR1 SQVTM, CDR2 ANQGSEA. V lost 7 bases, J lost 0 bases, and 13 bases lay in between. The CDR3 is made up of 13 amino acids. Libraries were prepared by immunoSEQ multiplex PCR; TCRdb keeps only in-frame clonotypes and omits some of them. The profile covers about 230,000 clones, with over 70% appearing a single time and 25% to 35% taken by the ten largest. Sequenced sample: peripheral blood. The chain carries TRBV29-1 and TRBJ2-7; TRBD1 is a possible D gene (6 bases). The clonotype comes from a man aged 35 to 55 with acute or convalescent COVID-19. In DNA form, the CDR3 reads TGCAGCGCCTTCGACAGGAGCTCCTACGAGCAGTACTTC. Translating gives CSAFDRSSYEQYF.